Shown below are 13 T cell receptor beta chains from a single sample sequenced in a study of blood T cell repertoires in COVID-19. TCRdb keeps only in-frame clones here, not all; method: immunoSEQ multiplex PCR. The sample has 350,000 to 450,000 clones; roughly 90% are singletons. Sequenced sample: peripheral blood. The receptors shown here come from a woman aged 60 to 75 with COVID-19, enrolled during active disease.

CDR3 sequence (DNA): TGTGCCAGCAGCTTCAGGACTAGCGGGGGCTTAGGGTTCTACGAGCAGTACTTC. Translating it yields CASSFRTSGGLGFYEQYF. The chain links TRBV7-8 to TRBJ2-7; 13 bases map to TRBD2. Trimming cost V 3 bases and J 3 bases; bases outside gene matches: 11. Germline V CDR1 and CDR2: SGHVS, FQNEAQ. CDR3 size: 18 residues.

The J gene is TRBJ1-1, the V gene TRBV7-9; D gene ambiguous. Germline V gives CDR1 SEHNR, CDR2 FQNEAQ (reference sequence). This CDR3 is 13 amino acids long. Trimming removed 1 base at V and 5 bases at J, with 8 bases between. The CDR3, as DNA: TGTGCCAGCAGCTTAGGAGGGAGAACTGAAGCTTTCTTT. Translated, it gives CASSLGGRTEAFF.

The chain couples TRBV30 to TRBJ2-5; the match to TRBD2 covers 7 bases. The CDR3 extends over 11 amino acids. Germline V lookup: CDR1 GTSNPN, CDR2 SVGIG (reference sequence). The V gene end was trimmed by 3 bases and the J gene end by 11 bases; junction bases not matched to a gene: 6. Here the CDR3 reads CAWSSFSGQYF. The CDR3 bases are TGTGCCTGGAGCAGTTTTAGCGGGCAGTACTTC.

The chain couples TRBV25-1 to TRBJ2-7, with TRBD2 matching over 7 bases. Germline trimming cut 6 bases from V and 2 bases from J; bases unmatched to any gene: 7. Germline CDR1 is MGHDK and CDR2 is SYGVNS. The CDR3 runs to 14 residues. CDR3 region: CASRSWGGTYEQYF. The CDR3 nucleotides are TGTGCCAGCAGGTCCTGGGGGGGGACCTACGAGCAGTACTTC.

The chain has TRBV10-3 and TRBJ2-2; 10 bases are shared with TRBD2. The V gene's germline CDR1 is ENHRY and CDR2 SYGVKD. The CDR3 sequence is 16 residues long. The ends lost 0 bases at V and 5 bases at J; junction bases unmatched: 3. The CDR3, as DNA: TGTGCCATCAGTGAGTCCACTAGCGGGGATACCGGGGAGCTGTTTTTT. Protein sequence: CAISESTSGDTGELFF.

This chain joins TRBV4-2 and TRBJ2-5; TRBD2 is a possible D gene (7 bases). Trimming removed 1 base from V and 4 bases from J, with 13 bases in between. Germline V gene data show CDR1 as LGHNA and CDR2 as YNFKEQ. The CDR3 is 15 amino acids. The CDR3 reads CASSQALGGAETQYF. The CDR3 region has the DNA TGTGCCAGCAGCCAAGCCCTTGGGGGGGCAGAGACCCAGTACTTC.

This CDR3 is CASSSEGQTNQPQHF. CDR3 DNA sequence: TGCGCCAGCAGCTCGGAGGGACAGACCAATCAGCCCCAGCATTTT. The chain links TRBV5-1 to TRBJ1-5, with TRBD1 matching 7 bases. V shed 3 bases and J 3 bases; nucleotides not matched to a gene: 6. This CDR3 region has 15 residues. Germline CDR1 is SGHRS and CDR2 is YFSETQ.

CDR3 region: CASSAPGSLRGETQYF. The CDR3 DNA follows: TGTGCCAGCAGCGCGCCGGGATCCCTTCGCGGGGAGACCCAGTACTTC. V and J are TRBV9 and TRBJ2-5; weak D call: TRBD2 (5 bases). The CDR3 loop spans 16 amino acids. Germline CDR1 reads SGDLS; CDR2 reads YYNGEE. V dropped 3 bases and J dropped 5 bases, with 20 bases sitting between them.

The CDR3 region has the DNA TGCAGCGTTGAGGCGGGGACCTACAATGAGCAGTTCTTC. Amino acids: CSVEAGTYNEQFF. The chain links TRBV29-1 to TRBJ2-1, with a possible D match to TRBD2 (6 bases). This CDR3 spans 13 amino acids. CDR1 SQVTM and CDR2 ANQGSEA come from the germline V gene. Trimming took 3 bases from V and 2 from J, leaving 8 bases between them.

The V call is TRBV5-1, the J call TRBJ2-1; TRBD2 agrees at 14 bases. Germline V gene lookup returns CDR1 SGHRS and CDR2 YFSETQ. V dropped 4 bases and J dropped 2; count of bases not matched to a gene: 14. This CDR3 is built from 20 residues. The CDR3 is CASSLRLGTSGGRAYNEQFF. Here the CDR3 DNA reads TGCGCCAGCAGCCTCCGCCTTGGGACTAGCGGGGGCCGGGCCTACAATGAGCAGTTCTTC.

This rearrangement joins TRBV13 to TRBJ2-7, with D tentatively TRBD2 (5 bases). Per germline, CDR1 PRHDT and CDR2 FYEKMQ (reference sequence). The CDR3 is 12 residues long. Trimming took 6 bases from V and 4 from J, leaving 10 bases between them. CDR3 sequence: CASREAGYEQYF. CDR3 sequence (DNA): TGTGCCAGCAGGGAGGCCGGGTACGAGCAGTACTTC. The full variable domain, its missing parts supplied by reference TRBV13 and TRBJ2-7, is AAGVIQSPRHLIKEKRETATLKCYPIPRHDTVYWYQQGPGQDPQFLISFYEKMQSDKGSIPDRFSAQQFSDYHSELNMSSLELGDSALYFCASREAGYEQYFGPGTRLTVT.

The J gene is TRBJ2-7, the V gene TRBV5-6; a possible D gene is TRBD2 (5 bases). V gave up 2 bases and J gave up 0 bases, with 15 bases separating them. Germline V gene sequence: CDR1 SGHDT, CDR2 YYEEEE. The CDR3 is 16 amino acids. In DNA, the CDR3 is TGTGCCAGCAGCTTTTTTATAAGCGGAACCTCCTACGAGCAGTACTTC. It translates to CASSFFISGTSYEQYF. Based on the CDR3 plus reference TRBV5-6 and TRBJ2-7, the full variable domain is DAGVTQSPTHLIKTRGQQVTLRCSPKSGHDTVSWYQQALGQGPQFIFQYYEEEERQRGNFPDRFSGHQFPNYSSELNVNALLLGDSALYLCASSFFISGTSYEQYFGPGTRLTVT.

The rearrangement links TRBV4-1 to TRBJ2-5; TRBD1 might be the D (7 bases). Trimming removed 5 bases from V and 1 base from J, with 20 bases in between. Germline V CDR1 and CDR2: MGHRA, YSYEKL. The CDR3 spans 17 residues. The CDR3 coding sequence is TGCGCCAGCAGCAGGAGGGTTGTTCAGGGGGGCCAAGAGACCCAGTACTTC. It codes for CASSRRVVQGGQETQYF.